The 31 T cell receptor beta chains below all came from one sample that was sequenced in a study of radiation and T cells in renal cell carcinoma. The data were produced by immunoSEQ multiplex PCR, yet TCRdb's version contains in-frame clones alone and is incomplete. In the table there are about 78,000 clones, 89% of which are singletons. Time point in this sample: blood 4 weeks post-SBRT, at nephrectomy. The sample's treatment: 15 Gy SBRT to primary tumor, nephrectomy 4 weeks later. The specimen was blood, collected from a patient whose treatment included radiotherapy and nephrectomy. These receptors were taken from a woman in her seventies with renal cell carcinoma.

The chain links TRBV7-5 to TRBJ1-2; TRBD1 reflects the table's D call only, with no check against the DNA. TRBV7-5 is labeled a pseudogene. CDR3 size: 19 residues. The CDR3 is CARSLVQSGTGIKNYGYTF. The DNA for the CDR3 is TGTGCCAGAAGCTTAGTCCAGTCCGGGACAGGGATTAAGAACTATGGCTACACCTTC.

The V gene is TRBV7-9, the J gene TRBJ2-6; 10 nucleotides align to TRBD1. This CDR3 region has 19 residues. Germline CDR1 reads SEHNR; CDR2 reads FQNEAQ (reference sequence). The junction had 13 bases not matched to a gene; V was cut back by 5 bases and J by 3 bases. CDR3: CASSKSGQGVVGGANVLTF. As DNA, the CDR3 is TGTGCCAGCAGCAAAAGCGGACAGGGGGTTGTTGGTGGGGCCAACGTCCTGACTTTC.

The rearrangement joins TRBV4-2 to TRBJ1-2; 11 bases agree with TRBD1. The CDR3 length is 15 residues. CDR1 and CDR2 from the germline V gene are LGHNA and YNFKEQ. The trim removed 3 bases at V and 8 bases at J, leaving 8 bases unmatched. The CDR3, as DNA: TGTGCCAGCAGCCACTCCGGACAGGGGGCGATCGGCTACACCTTC. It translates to CASSHSGQGAIGYTF.

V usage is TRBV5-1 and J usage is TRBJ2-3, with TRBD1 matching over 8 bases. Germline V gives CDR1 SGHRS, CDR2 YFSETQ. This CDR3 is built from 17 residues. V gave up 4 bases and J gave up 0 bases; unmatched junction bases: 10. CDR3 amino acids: CASSHRLTGDSTDTQYF. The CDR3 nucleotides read TGCGCCAGCAGCCACCGACTGACAGGGGATAGCACAGATACGCAGTATTTT.

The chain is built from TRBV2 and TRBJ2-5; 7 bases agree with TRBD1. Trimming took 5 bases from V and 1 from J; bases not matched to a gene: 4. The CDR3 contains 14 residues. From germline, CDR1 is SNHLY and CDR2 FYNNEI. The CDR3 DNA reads TGTGCCAGCAGTTCGACAGGGAGCCAAGAGACCCAGTACTTC. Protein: CASSSTGSQETQYF.

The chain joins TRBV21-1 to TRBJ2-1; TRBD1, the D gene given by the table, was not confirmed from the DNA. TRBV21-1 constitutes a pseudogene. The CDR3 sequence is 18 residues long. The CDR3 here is CASSNALGDWIMYNEQFF. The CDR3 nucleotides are TGTGCCAGCAGCAATGCCCTAGGGGATTGGATTATGTACAATGAGCAGTTCTTC.

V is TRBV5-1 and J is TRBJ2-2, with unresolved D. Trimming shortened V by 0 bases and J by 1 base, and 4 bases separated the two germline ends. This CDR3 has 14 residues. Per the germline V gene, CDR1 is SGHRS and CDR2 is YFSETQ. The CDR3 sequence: CASSLGLNTGELFF. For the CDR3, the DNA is TGCGCCAGCAGCTTGGGACTGAACACCGGGGAGCTGTTTTTT.

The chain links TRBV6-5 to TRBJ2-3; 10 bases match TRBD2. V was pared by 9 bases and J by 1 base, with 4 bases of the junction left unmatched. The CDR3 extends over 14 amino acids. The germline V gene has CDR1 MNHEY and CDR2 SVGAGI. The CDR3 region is CASALAGGTDTQYF. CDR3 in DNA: TGTGCCAGTGCTCTAGCGGGGGGCACAGATACGCAGTATTTT.

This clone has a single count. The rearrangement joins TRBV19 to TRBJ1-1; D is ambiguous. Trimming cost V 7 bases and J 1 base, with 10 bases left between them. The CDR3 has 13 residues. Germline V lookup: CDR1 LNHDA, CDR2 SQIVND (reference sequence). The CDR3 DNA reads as TGTGCCAGTATTCAGAGGAAGAACACTGAAGCTTTCTTT. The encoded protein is CASIQRKNTEAFF.

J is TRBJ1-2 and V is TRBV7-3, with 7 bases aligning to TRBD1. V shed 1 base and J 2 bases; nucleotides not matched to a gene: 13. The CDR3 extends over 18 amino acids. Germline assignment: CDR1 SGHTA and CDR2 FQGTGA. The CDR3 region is CASSLMPANRGQNYGYTF. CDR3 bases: TGTGCCAGCAGCTTAATGCCGGCAAACCGGGGACAGAACTATGGCTACACCTTC.

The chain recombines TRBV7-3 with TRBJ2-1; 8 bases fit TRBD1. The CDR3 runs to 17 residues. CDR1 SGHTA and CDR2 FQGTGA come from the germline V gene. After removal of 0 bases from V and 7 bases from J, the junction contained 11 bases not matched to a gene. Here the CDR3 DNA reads TGTGCCAGCAGCTTAACTAAAGCAGGGGGCTTTGGAAATGAGCAGTTCTTC. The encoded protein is CASSLTKAGGFGNEQFF. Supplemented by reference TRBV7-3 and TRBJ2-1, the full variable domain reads GAGVSQTPSNKVTEKGKYVELRCDPISGHTALYWYRQSLGQGPEFLIYFQGTGAADDSGLPNDRFFAVRPEGSVSTLKIQRTERGDSAVYLCASSLTKAGGFGNEQFFGPGTRLTVL.

The CDR3 DNA follows: TGTGCCAGCAGCGTAGGTCTTCGGGTTACGGACACTGAAGCTTTCTTT. Protein: CASSVGLRVTDTEAFF. The rearrangement uses TRBV9 and TRBJ1-1; no clear D gene. Trimming shortened V by 0 bases and J by 3 bases, and 15 bases separated the two germline ends. The CDR3 extends over 16 amino acids. The V gene's germline CDR1 is SGDLS and CDR2 YYNGEE.

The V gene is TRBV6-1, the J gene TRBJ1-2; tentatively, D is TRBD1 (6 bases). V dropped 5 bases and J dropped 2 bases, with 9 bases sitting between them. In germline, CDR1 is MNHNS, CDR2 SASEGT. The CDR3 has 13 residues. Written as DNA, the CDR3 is TGTGCCAGCAGTCAGGGGTGGAACTATGGCTACACCTTC. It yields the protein CASSQGWNYGYTF.

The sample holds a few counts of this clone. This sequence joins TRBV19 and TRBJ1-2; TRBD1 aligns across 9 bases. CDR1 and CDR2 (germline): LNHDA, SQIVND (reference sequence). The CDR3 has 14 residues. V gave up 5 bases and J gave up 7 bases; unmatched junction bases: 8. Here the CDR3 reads CASSPDRGVGGYTF. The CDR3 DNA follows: TGTGCCAGTAGTCCGGACAGGGGTGTAGGTGGCTACACCTTC.

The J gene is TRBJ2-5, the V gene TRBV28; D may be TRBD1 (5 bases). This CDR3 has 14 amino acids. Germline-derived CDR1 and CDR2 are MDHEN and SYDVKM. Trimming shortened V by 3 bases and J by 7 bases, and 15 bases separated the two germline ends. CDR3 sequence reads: CASSFTGPLGTQYF. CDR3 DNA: TGTGCCAGCAGTTTCACAGGCCCCCTTGGGACCCAGTACTTC.

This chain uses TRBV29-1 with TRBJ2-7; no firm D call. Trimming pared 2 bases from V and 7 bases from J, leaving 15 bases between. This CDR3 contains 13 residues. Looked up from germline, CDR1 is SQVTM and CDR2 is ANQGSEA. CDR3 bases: TGCAGCGTTGAAAATCGTCATGCCGGGGAGCAGTACTTC. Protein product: CSVENRHAGEQYF.

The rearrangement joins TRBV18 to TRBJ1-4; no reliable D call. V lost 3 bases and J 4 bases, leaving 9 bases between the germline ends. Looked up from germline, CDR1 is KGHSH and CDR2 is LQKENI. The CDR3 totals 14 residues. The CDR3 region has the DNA TGTGCCAGCTCACCGCTTAGTGGTAATGAAAAACTGTTTTTT. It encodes CASSPLSGNEKLFF.

DNA of the CDR3: TGTGCCAGCAGTTCCGTGGACAGGGGGCAGGCCGGCGGTAAAAACGAGCAGTACTTC. Its protein product is CASSSVDRGQAGGKNEQYF. The J gene is TRBJ2-7, the V gene TRBV28; 11 bases line up with TRBD1. J lost 5 bases, V lost 4 bases, and 19 bases had no gene match. The CDR3 runs to 19 residues. Germline V gene lookup returns CDR1 MDHEN and CDR2 SYDVKM.

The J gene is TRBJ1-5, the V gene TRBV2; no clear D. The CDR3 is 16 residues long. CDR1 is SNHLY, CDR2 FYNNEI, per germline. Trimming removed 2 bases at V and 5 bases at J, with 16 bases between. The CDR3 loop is CASSETGPEIHQPQHF. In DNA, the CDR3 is TGTGCCAGCAGTGAAACCGGGCCCGAAATCCATCAGCCCCAGCATTTT.

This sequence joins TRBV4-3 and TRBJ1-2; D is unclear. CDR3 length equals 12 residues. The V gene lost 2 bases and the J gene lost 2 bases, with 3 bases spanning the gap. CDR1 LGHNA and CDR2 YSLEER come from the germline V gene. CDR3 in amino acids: CASSQFNYGYTF. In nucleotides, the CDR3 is TGCGCCAGCAGCCAATTCAACTATGGCTACACCTTC.

The CDR3: CASSTSGGRQETQYF. DNA for the CDR3: TGCGCCAGCAGCACCAGCGGGGGGCGGCAAGAGACCCAGTACTTC. The chain uses TRBV5-1 and TRBJ2-5; 9 nucleotides match TRBD2. The CDR3 has 15 residues. J gave up 2 bases and V 4 bases, and 6 bases lay outside the gene matches. The germline gives CDR1 SGHRS, CDR2 YFSETQ.

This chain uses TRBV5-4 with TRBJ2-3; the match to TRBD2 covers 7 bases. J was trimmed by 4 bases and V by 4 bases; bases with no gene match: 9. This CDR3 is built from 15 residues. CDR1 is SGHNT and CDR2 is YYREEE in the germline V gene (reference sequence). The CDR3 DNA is TGTGCCAGCAGCAACCTTGCGCGGGGGTCAGATACGCAGTATTTT. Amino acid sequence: CASSNLARGSDTQYF.

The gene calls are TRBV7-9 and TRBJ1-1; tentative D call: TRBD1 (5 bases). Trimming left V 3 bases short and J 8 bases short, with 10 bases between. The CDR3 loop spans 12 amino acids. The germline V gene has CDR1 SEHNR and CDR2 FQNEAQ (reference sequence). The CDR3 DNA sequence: TGTGCCAGCAGCTTCGGCCCAGGGGAAGCTTTCTTT. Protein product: CASSFGPGEAFF.

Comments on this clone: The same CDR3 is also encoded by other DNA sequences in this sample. Written as DNA, the CDR3 is TGTGCCATCAGTGAGTCGACAGGGGGAAATGAGCAGTTCTTC. Translated, it gives CAISESTGGNEQFF. The chain joins TRBV10-3 to TRBJ2-1; 9 nucleotides agree with TRBD1. The CDR3 contains 14 residues. The J segment lost 7 bases and the V segment lost 0 bases, leaving 1 base of the junction unmatched. Germline V gene lookup returns CDR1 ENHRY and CDR2 SYGVKD.

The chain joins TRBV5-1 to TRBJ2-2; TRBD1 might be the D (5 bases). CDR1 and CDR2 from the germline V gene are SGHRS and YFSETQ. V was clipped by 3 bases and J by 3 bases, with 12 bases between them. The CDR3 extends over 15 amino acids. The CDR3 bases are TGCGCCAGCAGCTCCACTCAGGGCTACACCGGGGAGCTGTTTTTT. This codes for CASSSTQGYTGELFF.

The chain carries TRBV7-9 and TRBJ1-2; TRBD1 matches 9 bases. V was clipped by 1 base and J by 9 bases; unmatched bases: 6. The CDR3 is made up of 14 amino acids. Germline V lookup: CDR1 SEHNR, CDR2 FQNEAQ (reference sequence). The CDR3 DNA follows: TGTGCCAGCAGCTTAGGAGGACAGGGGTATCGCTACACCTTC. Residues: CASSLGGQGYRYTF.

The CDR3 is CASSQAAAGGQETQYF. Here the CDR3 DNA reads TGTGCCAGCAGCCAAGCTGCAGCGGGGGGGCAAGAGACCCAGTACTTC. The V call is TRBV4-2, the J call TRBJ2-5; 10 nucleotides match TRBD2. Looked up from germline, CDR1 is LGHNA and CDR2 is YNFKEQ. The CDR3 is 16 amino acids. Losses at the gene ends were 1 base for V and 2 bases for J; bases not matched to a gene: 4.

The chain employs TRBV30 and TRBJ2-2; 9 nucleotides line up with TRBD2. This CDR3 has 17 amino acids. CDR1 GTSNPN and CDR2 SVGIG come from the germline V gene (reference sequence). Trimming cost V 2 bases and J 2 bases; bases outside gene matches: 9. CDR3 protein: CAWSPWRGGINTGELFF. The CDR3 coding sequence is TGTGCCTGGAGTCCTTGGCGGGGGGGCATAAACACCGGGGAGCTGTTTTTT.

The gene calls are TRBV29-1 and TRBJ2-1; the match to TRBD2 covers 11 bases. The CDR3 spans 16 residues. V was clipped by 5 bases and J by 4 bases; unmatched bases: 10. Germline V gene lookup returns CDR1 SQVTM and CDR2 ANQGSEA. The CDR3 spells CSVSPLLAGAYNEQFF. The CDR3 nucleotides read TGCAGCGTTTCCCCTCTACTAGCGGGGGCTTACAATGAGCAGTTCTTC.

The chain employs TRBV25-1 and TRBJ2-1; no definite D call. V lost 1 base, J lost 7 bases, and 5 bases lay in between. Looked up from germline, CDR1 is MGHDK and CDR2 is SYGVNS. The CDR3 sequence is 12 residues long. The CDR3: CASSESRNEQFF. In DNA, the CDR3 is TGTGCCAGCAGTGAATCGAGAAATGAGCAGTTCTTC.

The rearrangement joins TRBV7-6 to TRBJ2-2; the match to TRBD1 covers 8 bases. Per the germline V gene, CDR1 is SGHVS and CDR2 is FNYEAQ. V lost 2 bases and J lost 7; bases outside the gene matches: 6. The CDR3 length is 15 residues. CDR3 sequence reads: CASSLFQGANGELFF. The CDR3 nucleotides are TGTGCCAGCAGCTTATTTCAGGGGGCGAACGGGGAGCTGTTTTTT.